The 2 T cell receptor beta chains in this list originate from one sample, sequenced in a study of T cells in Graves' hyperthyroidism and ophthalmopathy. Amplified TCR beta CDR3 regions came from RNA transcripts. The TCR CDR3 first-round RT-PCR relied on the HTBI primer set. TCRdb fed the multiplex PCR reads into MiXCR, producing one record per CDR3 protein. The profile shows fewer than 800,000 distinct CDR3 sequences, roughly 15% of them singletons. Input material: blood. Source of these receptors: a man aged 18 to 35 with Graves' hyperthyroidism.

Only a few counts were recorded for this clonotype. The chain employs TRBV11-3 and TRBJ2-1; 10 bases match TRBD2. V shed 8 bases, J shed 5 bases, and the junction held 9 bases outside the gene matches. The CDR3 contains 15 residues. Germline V gene data show CDR1 as SGHNT and CDR2 as YENEEA. CDR3 nucleotides: TGTGCCAGCGGGGTGGGACTAGCGCTGGACAATGAGCAGTTCTTC. Its protein product is CASGVGLALDNEQFF. Variable domain in full (rest from reference TRBV11-3 and TRBJ2-1): EAGVVQSPRYKIIEKKQPVAFWCNPISGHNTLYWYLQNLGQGPELLIRYENEEAVDDSQLPKDRFSAERLKGVDSTLKIQPAELGDSAVYLCASGVGLALDNEQFFGPGTRLTVL.

V and J are TRBV7-9 and TRBJ2-1, with a weak D call TRBD2 (5 bases). V was cut by 3 bases and J by 4 bases, with 13 bases left in between. The CDR3 covers 15 residues. CDR1 is SEHNR and CDR2 is FQNEAQ in the germline V gene (reference sequence). For the CDR3, the DNA is TGTGCCAGCAGCTTCGCAGCGGCCTCTTACAATGAGCAGTTCTTC. This translates into CASSFAAASYNEQFF.